One sample yielded the 28 T cell receptor beta chains listed below, sequenced in a study of T cells after yellow fever vaccination. TCRdb recomputed calls from the 5' RACE reads with MiXCR, one row per CDR3 protein. Here the sample spans hundreds of thousands of distinct CDR3 sequences, roughly 12% being singletons. The sample was PBMCs, taken on the day of the yellow fever booster vaccination. The origin of the receptors is a man under 40 who received the YFV17D yellow fever vaccine.

This clonotype was counted between two and nine times. The genes are TRBV5-1 and TRBJ2-1, with D maybe TRBD1 (6 bases). The CDR3 extends over 15 amino acids. V lost 0 bases and J 4 bases, leaving 11 bases between the germline ends. CDR1 is SGHRS and CDR2 is YFSETQ in the germline V gene. DNA of the CDR3: TGCGCCAGCAGCTTGGTAGCCGGACAGTACAATGAGCAGTTCTTC. Amino acids: CASSLVAGQYNEQFF.

The chain is built from TRBV6-5 and TRBJ2-1, with D possibly matching TRBD1 (5 bases). Trimming took off 2 bases at V and 14 bases at J, with 10 bases between the two ends. The CDR3 totals 11 residues. Germline V gene data show CDR1 as MNHEY and CDR2 as SVGAGI. The CDR3: CASSYSRREFF. The CDR3 coding sequence is TGTGCCAGCAGTTACAGCCGCAGGGAGTTCTTC.

This rearrangement joins TRBV11-2 to TRBJ2-3; no definite D call. Germline CDR1 and CDR2: SGHAT and FQNNGV. V was cut by 6 bases and J by 0 bases, with 13 bases left in between. The CDR3 is 15 amino acids. The CDR3 loop is CASRDPGPSTDTQYF. For the CDR3, the DNA is TGTGCCAGCAGGGACCCCGGCCCTAGCACAGATACGCAGTATTTT.

This sequence joins TRBV19 and TRBJ2-7; the match to TRBD2 covers 15 bases. The CDR3 extends over 18 amino acids. Trimming removed 4 bases from V and 4 bases from J; junction bases left unmatched: 11. From germline, CDR1 is LNHDA and CDR2 SQIVND (reference sequence). The CDR3: CASSTQGLAGGWPYEQYF. In DNA, the CDR3 is TGTGCCAGTAGTACCCAGGGACTAGCGGGAGGATGGCCTTACGAGCAGTACTTC.

The rearrangement uses TRBV7-8 and TRBJ2-3, with D perhaps TRBD1 (5 bases). CDR3 length equals 15 residues. Trimming removed 6 bases at V and 0 bases at J, with 13 bases between. Looked up from germline, CDR1 is SGHVS and CDR2 is FQNEAQ. The CDR3 here is CASSKYRSSTDTQYF. CDR3 bases: TGTGCCAGCAGTAAATACAGGTCTAGCACAGATACGCAGTATTTT.

This clonotype came up a few times. The chain has TRBV7-2 and TRBJ2-1; D is unresolved. The CDR3 runs to 15 residues. Germline CDR1 and CDR2: SGHTA and FQGNSA. V shed 2 bases and J shed 0 bases, with 8 bases lying between them. Written as DNA, the CDR3 is TGTGCCAGCAGCTTAACCGCCCCCTCCTACAATGAGCAGTTCTTC. Its protein is CASSLTAPSYNEQFF.

This clonotype was detected only a few times. The rearrangement uses TRBV9 and TRBJ2-2; D gene ambiguous. Trimming shortened V by 6 bases and J by 6 bases, and 9 bases separated the two germline ends. Germline V CDR1 and CDR2: SGDLS, YYNGEE. The CDR3 totals 12 residues. CDR3 bases: TGTGCCAGCACCCAGACCCCCGGGGAGCTGTTTTTT. Its protein product is CASTQTPGELFF.

The V gene is TRBV7-2, the J gene TRBJ1-2; D remains unclear. The CDR3 spans 13 residues. The V gene lost 1 base and the J gene lost 7 bases, with 10 bases spanning the gap. CDR1 SGHTA and CDR2 FQGNSA come from the germline V gene. CDR3 DNA sequence: TGTGCCAGCAGCTTAGAAGAAGGGTTTGGCTACACCTTC. It codes for CASSLEEGFGYTF.

The rearrangement joins TRBV18 to TRBJ2-2, with no clear D. Germline values: CDR1 KGHSH, CDR2 LQKENI. V shed 5 bases and J shed 3 bases, with 10 bases lying between them. This CDR3 is built from 14 residues. The CDR3 sequence: CASSVPGYTGELFF. The CDR3 coding sequence is TGTGCCAGCTCAGTCCCTGGATACACCGGGGAGCTGTTTTTT.

This chain joins TRBV15 and TRBJ2-5, with 12 nucleotides matching TRBD2. The ends lost 8 bases at V and 5 bases at J; junction bases unmatched: 6. There are 14 residues in the CDR3. CDR1 and CDR2 (germline): LNHNV, YYDKDF (reference sequence). The CDR3 DNA is TGTGCCACCGGTCGGACTAGCGGGATGGAGACCCAGTACTTC. Encoded protein: CATGRTSGMETQYF. The variable domain in full, completed from reference TRBV15 and TRBJ2-5, reads DAMVIQNPRYQVTQFGKPVTLSCSQTLNHNVMYWYQQKSSQAPKLLFHYYDKDFNNEADTPDNFQSRRPNTSFCFLDIRSPGLGDTAMYLCATGRTSGMETQYFGPGTRLLVL.

A few counts support this clonotype. The chain carries TRBV20-1 and TRBJ2-3, with D uncertain. The CDR3 has 11 residues. Germline-derived CDR1 and CDR2 are DFQATT and SNEGSKA (reference sequence). Trimming shortened V by 5 bases and J by 4 bases, and 7 bases separated the two germline ends. This CDR3 reads CSAVGPDTQYF. DNA of the CDR3: TGCAGTGCTGTCGGGCCAGATACGCAGTATTTT.

The sample holds a few counts of this clonotype. V gene TRBV12-3 or TRBV12-4 combines with J gene TRBJ2-5, with TRBD2 identical over 10 bases. The CDR3 extends over 15 amino acids. The V segment lost 2 bases and the J segment 2 bases; nucleotides outside the gene matches: 2. Written as DNA, the CDR3 is TGTGCCAGCAGTTTAAGGACTAGCGGTCAAGAGACCCAGTACTTC. Translating it yields CASSLRTSGQETQYF.

This clonotype was counted only a few times. The chain employs TRBV4-2 and TRBJ2-1; tentative D call: TRBD1 (5 bases). Between the trimmed V and J ends, which lost 1 base and 2 bases, there was a span of 9 bases. The CDR3 length is 15 residues. In germline, CDR1 is LGHNA, CDR2 YNFKEQ. The CDR3 DNA sequence: TGTGCCAGCAGCCAAGGAGGACAAACCTACAATGAGCAGTTCTTC. Encoded protein: CASSQGGQTYNEQFF.

The V gene is TRBV7-8, the J gene TRBJ1-5; TRBD1 matches 8 bases. The CDR3 runs to 18 residues. With 1 base clipped from V and 2 bases from J, the junction kept 10 bases outside the gene matches. Germline V gives CDR1 SGHVS, CDR2 FQNEAQ. The CDR3 bases are TGTGCCAGCAGCTTAGGGACAGGGAAGGGTTTAGGCAATCAGCCCCAGCATTTT. Encoded protein: CASSLGTGKGLGNQPQHF. Complete variable domain (other parts from reference TRBV7-8 and TRBJ1-5): GAGVSQSPRYKVAKRGQDVALRCDPISGHVSLFWYQQALGQGPEFLTYFQNEAQLDKSGLPSDRFFAERPEGSVSTLKIQRTQQEDSAVYLCASSLGTGKGLGNQPQHFGDGTRLSIL.

This clonotype was detected a few times. V and J are TRBV7-9 and TRBJ2-2; D uncertain. The CDR3 sequence is 14 residues long. Trimming cost V 5 bases and J 10 bases, with 17 bases left between them. Germline V lookup: CDR1 SEHNR, CDR2 FQNEAQ (reference sequence). CDR3 DNA sequence: TGTGCCAGCAGCGACACCGGGCCCCAAGAGGAGCTGTTTTTT. As protein: CASSDTGPQEELFF.

This clonotype was seen only a few times. This chain joins TRBV18 and TRBJ1-1; no clear D gene. Germline assignment: CDR1 KGHSH and CDR2 LQKENI. The germline V and J ends were trimmed by 7 bases and 4 bases, with 13 bases remaining between them. The CDR3 sequence is 13 residues long. CDR3: CASFRGEATEAFF. Here the CDR3 DNA reads TGTGCCAGCTTTCGGGGAGAGGCCACTGAAGCTTTCTTT.

This clonotype has just a few counts. This chain connects TRBV5-6 to TRBJ2-7; 8 bases align to TRBD2. V shed 1 base and J 2 bases; nucleotides not matched to a gene: 5. Germline V gene lookup returns CDR1 SGHDT and CDR2 YYEEEE. The CDR3 is 15 residues long. This CDR3 reads CASSLTTRGAYEQYF. CDR3 nucleotides: TGTGCCAGCAGCTTGACAACGCGGGGGGCCTACGAGCAGTACTTC.

This sequence joins TRBV5-1 and TRBJ2-1; D not resolved. Trimming removed 2 bases at V and 9 bases at J, with 21 bases between. The germline CDR1 and CDR2 sequences are SGHRS and YFSETQ. This CDR3 has 16 residues. CDR3 amino acids: CASSFYPTTNMGEQFF. The CDR3 DNA reads TGCGCCAGCAGCTTTTATCCTACAACCAATATGGGTGAGCAGTTCTTC. The full variable domain, with the rest looked up from reference TRBV5-1 and TRBJ2-1, is KAGVTQTPRYLIKTRGQQVTLSCSPISGHRSVSWYQQTPGQGLQFLFEYFSETQRNKGNFPGRFSGRQFSNSRSEMNVSTLELGDSALYLCASSFYPTTNMGEQFFGPGTRLTVL.

The chain combines TRBV11-2 with TRBJ2-1; a weak D match, TRBD2 (5 bases). The length of the CDR3 is 13 residues. Germline V gives CDR1 SGHAT, CDR2 FQNNGV. Trimming took 5 bases from V and 3 from J, leaving 8 bases between them. This CDR3 is CASSAGHYNEQFF. In nucleotides, the CDR3 is TGTGCCAGCAGCGCGGGCCACTACAATGAGCAGTTCTTC.

This clonotype has only a few counts. J is TRBJ2-1 and V is TRBV5-5; D not resolved. Germline V gene data show CDR1 as SGHKS and CDR2 as YYEKEE (reference sequence). The CDR3 contains 15 residues. The V end was cut by 4 bases, the J end by 4 bases, with 15 bases between. The CDR3 loop is CASSPTHAAYNEQFF. CDR3 coding DNA: TGTGCCAGCAGCCCGACCCATGCCGCTTACAATGAGCAGTTCTTC.

This clonotype was recorded a few times. This sequence joins TRBV5-1 and TRBJ2-1; perhaps TRBD1 as D (5 bases). V was pared by 0 bases and J by 5 bases, with 9 bases between. Germline CDR1 and CDR2: SGHRS and YFSETQ. This CDR3 comprises 14 residues. The CDR3 loop is CASSLEVRDNEQFF. The CDR3, as DNA: TGCGCCAGCAGCTTGGAGGTCAGGGACAATGAGCAGTTCTTC.

This clonotype was counted only a few times. The J gene is TRBJ1-5, the V gene TRBV5-5; D gene unclear. V lost 0 bases and J 2 bases, leaving 15 bases between the germline ends. This CDR3 is built from 17 residues. The germline V gene encodes CDR1 SGHKS and CDR2 YYEKEE (reference sequence). CDR3 amino acids: CASSLAGGAAGNQPQHF. The CDR3 DNA reads as TGTGCCAGCAGCTTGGCCGGTGGAGCAGCCGGCAATCAGCCCCAGCATTTT.

The chain is built from TRBV12-3 or TRBV12-4 and TRBJ2-5, with 8 bases fitting TRBD1. This CDR3 has 14 amino acids. The trim removed 4 bases at V and 5 bases at J, leaving 6 bases unmatched. CDR3 in amino acids: CASSSSQGGETQYF. The CDR3 region has the DNA TGTGCCAGCAGTTCCTCACAGGGGGGCGAGACCCAGTACTTC.

This clonotype was seen at least ten times. The genes are TRBV7-2 and TRBJ2-7; D perhaps matches TRBD1 (5 bases). The CDR3 consists of 13 residues. V lost 6 bases and J 3 bases, leaving 12 bases between the germline ends. Germline V CDR1 and CDR2: SGHTA, FQGNSA. CDR3 loop: CASRAPQGYEQYF. CDR3 coding DNA: TGTGCCAGCAGGGCTCCCCAGGGCTACGAGCAGTACTTC.

This chain connects TRBV7-2 to TRBJ2-7, with D hard to call. The CDR3 sequence is 16 residues long. V lost 5 bases and J 5 bases, leaving 22 bases between the germline ends. In germline, CDR1 is SGHTA, CDR2 FQGNSA. The CDR3 reads CASSRITGPGLNEQYF. CDR3 nucleotide sequence: TGTGCCAGCAGCCGTATCACCGGGCCTGGGCTGAACGAGCAGTACTTC.

This clonotype showed up many times. This rearrangement joins TRBV24-1 to TRBJ2-7; D is unresolved. V was trimmed by 6 bases and J by 0 bases, leaving 11 bases between them. CDR1 is KGHDR and CDR2 is SFDVKD in the germline V gene. The CDR3 is 14 residues long. The CDR3, as DNA: TGTGCCACCAGTCGCGGCGGAAGCTCCTACGAGCAGTACTTC. Translating gives CATSRGGSSYEQYF.

The rearrangement links TRBV24-1 to TRBJ2-5; D is undetermined. V gave up 6 bases and J gave up 5 bases, with 12 bases separating them. The germline V gene has CDR1 KGHDR and CDR2 SFDVKD. This CDR3 has 13 amino acids. DNA for the CDR3: TGTGCCACCAGTACCGTACTCGGTGAGACCCAGTACTTC. Amino acids: CATSTVLGETQYF.

The J gene is TRBJ2-3, the V gene TRBV5-1, with D tentatively TRBD1 (5 bases). Trimming removed 3 bases from V and 3 bases from J, with 17 bases in between. From germline, CDR1 is SGHRS and CDR2 YFSETQ. The CDR3 has 16 amino acids. The CDR3 reads CASSWGPSSVTDTQYF. CDR3 bases: TGCGCCAGCAGCTGGGGCCCCAGCTCGGTGACAGATACGCAGTATTTT. The whole variable domain, filled in from reference TRBV5-1 and TRBJ2-3, reads KAGVTQTPRYLIKTRGQQVTLSCSPISGHRSVSWYQQTPGQGLQFLFEYFSETQRNKGNFPGRFSGRQFSNSRSEMNVSTLELGDSALYLCASSWGPSSVTDTQYFGPGTRLTVL.